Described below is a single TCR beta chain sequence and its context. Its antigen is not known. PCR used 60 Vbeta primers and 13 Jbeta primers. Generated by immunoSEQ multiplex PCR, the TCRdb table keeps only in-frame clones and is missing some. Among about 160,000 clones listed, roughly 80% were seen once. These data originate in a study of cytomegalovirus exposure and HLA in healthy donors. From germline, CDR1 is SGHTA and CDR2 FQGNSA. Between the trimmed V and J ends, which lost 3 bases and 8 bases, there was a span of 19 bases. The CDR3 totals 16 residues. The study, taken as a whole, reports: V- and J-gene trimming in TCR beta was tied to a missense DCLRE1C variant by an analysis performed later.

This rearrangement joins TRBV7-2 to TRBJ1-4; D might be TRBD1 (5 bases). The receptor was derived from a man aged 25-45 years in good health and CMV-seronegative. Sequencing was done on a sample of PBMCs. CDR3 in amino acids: CASSLGLRFYDEKLFF. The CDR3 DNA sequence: TGTGCCAGCAGCTTGGGACTTAGGTTTTACGACGAAAAACTGTTTTTT.